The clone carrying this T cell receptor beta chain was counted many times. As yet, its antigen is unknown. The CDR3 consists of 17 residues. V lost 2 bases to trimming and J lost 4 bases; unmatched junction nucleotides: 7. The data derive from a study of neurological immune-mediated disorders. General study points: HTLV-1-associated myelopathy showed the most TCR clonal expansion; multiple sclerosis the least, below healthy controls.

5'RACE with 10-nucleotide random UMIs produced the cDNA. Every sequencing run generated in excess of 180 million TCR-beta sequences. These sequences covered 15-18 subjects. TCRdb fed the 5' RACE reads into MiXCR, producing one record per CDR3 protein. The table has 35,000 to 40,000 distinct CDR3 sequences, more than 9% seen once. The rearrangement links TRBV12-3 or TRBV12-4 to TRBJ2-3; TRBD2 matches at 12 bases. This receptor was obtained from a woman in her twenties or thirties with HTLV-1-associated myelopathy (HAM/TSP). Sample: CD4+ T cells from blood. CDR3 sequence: CASSLLLAGGPADTQYF. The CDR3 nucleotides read TGTGCCAGCAGTTTACTCCTAGCGGGGGGGCCGGCAGATACGCAGTATTTT.